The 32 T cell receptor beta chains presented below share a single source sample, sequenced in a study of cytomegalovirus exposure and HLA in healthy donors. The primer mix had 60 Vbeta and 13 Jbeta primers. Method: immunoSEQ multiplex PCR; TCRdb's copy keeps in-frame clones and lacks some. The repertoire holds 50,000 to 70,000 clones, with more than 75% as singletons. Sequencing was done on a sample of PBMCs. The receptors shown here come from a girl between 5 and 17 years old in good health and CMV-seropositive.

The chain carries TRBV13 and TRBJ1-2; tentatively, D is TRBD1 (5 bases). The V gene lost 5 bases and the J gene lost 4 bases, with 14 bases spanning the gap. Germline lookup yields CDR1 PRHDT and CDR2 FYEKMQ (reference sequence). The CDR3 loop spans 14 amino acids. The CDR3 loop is CASSAPRAGYGYTF. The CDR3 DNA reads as TGTGCCAGCAGCGCCCCCAGGGCAGGCTATGGCTACACCTTC.

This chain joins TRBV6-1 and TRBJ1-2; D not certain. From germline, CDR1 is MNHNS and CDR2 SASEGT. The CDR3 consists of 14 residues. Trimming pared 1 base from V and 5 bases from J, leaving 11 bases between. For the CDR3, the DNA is TGTGCCAGCAGTGAAGTCCTGGGCAGGTATGGCTACACCTTC. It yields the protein CASSEVLGRYGYTF.

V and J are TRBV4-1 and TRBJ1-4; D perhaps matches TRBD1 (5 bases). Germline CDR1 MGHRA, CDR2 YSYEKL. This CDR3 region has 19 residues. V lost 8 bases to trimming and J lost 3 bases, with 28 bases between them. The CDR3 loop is CASREGVRAFTVANEKLFF. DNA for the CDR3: TGCGCCAGCCGCGAAGGGGTCAGGGCGTTCACCGTGGCTAATGAAAAACTGTTTTTT.

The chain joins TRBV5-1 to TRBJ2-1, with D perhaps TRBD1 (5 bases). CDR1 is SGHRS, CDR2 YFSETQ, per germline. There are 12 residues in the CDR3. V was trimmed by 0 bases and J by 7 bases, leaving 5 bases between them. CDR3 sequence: CASSLEGNEQFF. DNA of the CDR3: TGCGCCAGCAGCTTGGAGGGGAATGAGCAGTTCTTC.

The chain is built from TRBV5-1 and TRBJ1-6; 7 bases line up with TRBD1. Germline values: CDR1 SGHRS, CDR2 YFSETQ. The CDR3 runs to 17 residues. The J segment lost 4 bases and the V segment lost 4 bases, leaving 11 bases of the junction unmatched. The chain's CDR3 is CASSPVAGGLYNSPLHF. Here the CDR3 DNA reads TGCGCCAGCAGCCCGGTAGCAGGGGGGTTATATAATTCACCCCTCCACTTT.

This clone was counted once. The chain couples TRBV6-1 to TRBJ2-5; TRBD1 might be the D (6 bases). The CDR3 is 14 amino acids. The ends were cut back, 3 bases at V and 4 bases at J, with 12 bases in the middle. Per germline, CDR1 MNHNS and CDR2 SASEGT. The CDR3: CASSDLGARETQYF. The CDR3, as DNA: TGTGCCAGCAGTGATCTGGGGGCGCGAGAGACCCAGTACTTC.

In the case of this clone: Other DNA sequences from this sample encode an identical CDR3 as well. The CDR3 here is CASSQGTGDQPQHF. CDR3 sequence (DNA): TGTGCCAGCTCTCAGGGGACAGGGGATCAGCCCCAGCATTTT. This sequence joins TRBV18 and TRBJ1-5; TRBD1 agrees at 10 bases. V lost 6 bases and J lost 5; bases outside the gene matches: 4. The CDR3 totals 14 residues. Germline CDR1 KGHSH, CDR2 LQKENI.

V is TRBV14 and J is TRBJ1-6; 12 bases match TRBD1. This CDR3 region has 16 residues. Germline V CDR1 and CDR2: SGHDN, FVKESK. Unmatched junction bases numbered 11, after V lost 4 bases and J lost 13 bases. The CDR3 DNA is TGTGCCAGCAGCCCCCCCGGGACAGGGGGCTTCGCGCCCCTCCACTTT. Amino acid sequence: CASSPPGTGGFAPLHF.

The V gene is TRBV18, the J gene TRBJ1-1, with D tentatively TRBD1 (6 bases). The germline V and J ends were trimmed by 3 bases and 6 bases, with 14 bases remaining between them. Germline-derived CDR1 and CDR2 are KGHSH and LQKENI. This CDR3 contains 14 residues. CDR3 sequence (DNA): TGTGCCAGCTCACCCGCACAGGGTTGGCCTGAAGCTTTCTTT. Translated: CASSPAQGWPEAFF.

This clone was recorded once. The CDR3 DNA reads as TGTGCCAGCAGACCCACCCCCACAATTGCTAGCACAGATACGCAGTATTTT. This gives the protein CASRPTPTIASTDTQYF. The chain carries TRBV5-4 and TRBJ2-3; D gene ambiguous. The CDR3 sequence is 17 residues long. The germline V and J ends were trimmed by 5 bases and 0 bases, with 19 bases remaining between them. The germline gives CDR1 SGHNT, CDR2 YYREEE (reference sequence). Based on the CDR3 plus reference TRBV5-4 and TRBJ2-3, the full variable domain is ETGVTQSPTHLIKTRGQQVTLRCSSQSGHNTVSWYQQALGQGPQFIFQYYREEENGRGNFPPRFSGLQFPNYSSELNVNALELDDSALYLCASRPTPTIASTDTQYFGPGTRLTVL.

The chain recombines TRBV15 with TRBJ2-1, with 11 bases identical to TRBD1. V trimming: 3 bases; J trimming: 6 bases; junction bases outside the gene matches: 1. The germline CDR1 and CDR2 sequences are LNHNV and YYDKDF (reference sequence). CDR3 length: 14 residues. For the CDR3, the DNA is TGTGCCACCAGCAGGGGGACAGGGGGCAATGAGCAGTTCTTC. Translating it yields CATSRGTGGNEQFF.

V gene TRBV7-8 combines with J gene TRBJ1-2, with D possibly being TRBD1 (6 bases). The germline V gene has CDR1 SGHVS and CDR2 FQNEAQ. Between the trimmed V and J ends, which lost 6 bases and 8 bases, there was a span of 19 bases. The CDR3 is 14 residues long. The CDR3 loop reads CASSPRDRLRGYTF. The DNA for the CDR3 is TGTGCCAGCAGTCCTAGAGACAGGCTACGGGGCTACACCTTC.

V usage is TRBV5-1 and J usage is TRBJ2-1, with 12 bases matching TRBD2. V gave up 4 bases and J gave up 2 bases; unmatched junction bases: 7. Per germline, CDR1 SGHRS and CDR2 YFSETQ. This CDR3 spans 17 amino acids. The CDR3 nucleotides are TGCGCCAGCAGCCCGATCCTAGCGGGGGGGACCTACAATGAGCAGTTCTTC. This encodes CASSPILAGGTYNEQFF.

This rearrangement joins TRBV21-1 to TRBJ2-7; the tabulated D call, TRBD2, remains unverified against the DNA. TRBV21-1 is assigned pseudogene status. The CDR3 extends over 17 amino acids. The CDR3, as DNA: TGTGCCAGCAGCGGTCCTAGCGGGGGGGTACTTTCCTACGAGCAGTACTTC. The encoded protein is CASSGPSGGVLSYEQYF.

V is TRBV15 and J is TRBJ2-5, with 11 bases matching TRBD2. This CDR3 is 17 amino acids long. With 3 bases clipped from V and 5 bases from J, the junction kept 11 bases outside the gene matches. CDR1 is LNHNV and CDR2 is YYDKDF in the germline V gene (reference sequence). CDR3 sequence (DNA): TGTGCCACCAGCAGTTCACTAGCGGGAGCCTTCGTCGAGACCCAGTACTTC. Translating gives CATSSSLAGAFVETQYF.

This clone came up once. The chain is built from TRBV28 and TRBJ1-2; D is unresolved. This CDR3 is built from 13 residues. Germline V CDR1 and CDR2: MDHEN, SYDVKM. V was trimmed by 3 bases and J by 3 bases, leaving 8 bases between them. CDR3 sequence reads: CASSLLGDYGYTF. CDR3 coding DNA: TGTGCCAGCAGTTTGCTGGGCGACTATGGCTACACCTTC.

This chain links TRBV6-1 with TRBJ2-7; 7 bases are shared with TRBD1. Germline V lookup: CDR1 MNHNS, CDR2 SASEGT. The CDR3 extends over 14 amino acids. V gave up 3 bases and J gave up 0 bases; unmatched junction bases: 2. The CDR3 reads CASSEPGGSYEQYF. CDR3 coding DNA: TGTGCCAGCAGTGAGCCAGGGGGCTCCTACGAGCAGTACTTC.

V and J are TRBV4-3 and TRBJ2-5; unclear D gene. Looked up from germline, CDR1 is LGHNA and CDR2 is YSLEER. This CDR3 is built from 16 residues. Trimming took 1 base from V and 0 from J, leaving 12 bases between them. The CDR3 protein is CASSQALNSHQETQYF. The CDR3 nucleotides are TGCGCCAGCAGCCAAGCTCTAAACAGCCACCAAGAGACCCAGTACTTC.

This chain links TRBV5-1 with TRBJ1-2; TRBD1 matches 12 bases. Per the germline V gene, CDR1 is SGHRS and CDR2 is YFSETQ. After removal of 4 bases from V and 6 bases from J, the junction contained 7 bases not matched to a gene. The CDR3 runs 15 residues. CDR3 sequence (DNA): TGCGCCAGCAGCAAGGGACAGGGGGCATTGGATGGCTACACCTTC. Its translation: CASSKGQGALDGYTF.

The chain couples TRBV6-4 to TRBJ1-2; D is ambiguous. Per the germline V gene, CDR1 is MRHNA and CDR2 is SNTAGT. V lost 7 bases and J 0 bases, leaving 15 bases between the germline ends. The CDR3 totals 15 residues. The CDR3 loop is CASIPFPGTNYGYTF. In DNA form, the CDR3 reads TGTGCCAGCATCCCCTTTCCGGGTACTAACTATGGCTACACCTTC.

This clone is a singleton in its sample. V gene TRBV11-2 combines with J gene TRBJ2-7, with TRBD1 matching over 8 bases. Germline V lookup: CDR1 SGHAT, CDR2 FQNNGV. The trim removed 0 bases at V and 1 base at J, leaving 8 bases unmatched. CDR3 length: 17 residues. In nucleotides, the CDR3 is TGTGCCAGCAGCTTAGATGCCGGGACAGGACTGTCCTACGAGCAGTACTTC. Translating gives CASSLDAGTGLSYEQYF.

CDR3 region: CASSPRGYLNEQFF. CDR3 nucleotides: TGTGCCAGCAGCCCGAGAGGGTATCTCAATGAGCAGTTCTTC. The rearrangement joins TRBV11-2 to TRBJ2-1; a weak D match, TRBD2 (5 bases). The CDR3 has 14 amino acids. Trimming cost V 5 bases and J 6 bases, with 14 bases left between them. Germline CDR1 reads SGHAT; CDR2 reads FQNNGV.

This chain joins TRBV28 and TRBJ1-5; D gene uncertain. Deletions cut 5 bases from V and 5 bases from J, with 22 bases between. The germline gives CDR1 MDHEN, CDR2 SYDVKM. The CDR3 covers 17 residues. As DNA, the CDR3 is TGTGCCAGCAGTCCTACCCGGGTGGGAGACCCATATCAGCCCCAGCATTTT. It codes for CASSPTRVGDPYQPQHF.

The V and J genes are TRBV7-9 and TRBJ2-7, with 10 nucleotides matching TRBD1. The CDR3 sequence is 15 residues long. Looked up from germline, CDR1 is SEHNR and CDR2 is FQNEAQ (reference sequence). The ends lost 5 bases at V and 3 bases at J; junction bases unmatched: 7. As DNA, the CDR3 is TGTGCCAGCAGCGACGACTGGACAGGGGGCTACGAGCAGTACTTC. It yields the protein CASSDDWTGGYEQYF.

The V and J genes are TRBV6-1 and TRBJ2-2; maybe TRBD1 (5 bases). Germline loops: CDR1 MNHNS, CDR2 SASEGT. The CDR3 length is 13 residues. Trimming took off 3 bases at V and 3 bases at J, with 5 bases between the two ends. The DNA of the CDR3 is TGTGCCAGCAGTGACAGGGACACCGGGGAGCTGTTTTTT. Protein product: CASSDRDTGELFF.

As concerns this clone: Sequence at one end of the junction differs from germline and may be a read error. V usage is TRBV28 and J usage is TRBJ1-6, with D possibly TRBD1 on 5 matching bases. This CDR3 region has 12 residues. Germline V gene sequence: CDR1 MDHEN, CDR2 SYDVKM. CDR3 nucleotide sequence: TGTGCCAGCAGTTCCGGGACTGTAAGTCCTAACTTT. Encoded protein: CASSSGTVSPNF.

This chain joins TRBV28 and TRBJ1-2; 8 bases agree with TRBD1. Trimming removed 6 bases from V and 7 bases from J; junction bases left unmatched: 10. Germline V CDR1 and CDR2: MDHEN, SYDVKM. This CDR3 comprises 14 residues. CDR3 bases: TGTGCCAGCAGACTAGGACAGGGTGTCACTGGCTACACCTTC. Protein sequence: CASRLGQGVTGYTF.

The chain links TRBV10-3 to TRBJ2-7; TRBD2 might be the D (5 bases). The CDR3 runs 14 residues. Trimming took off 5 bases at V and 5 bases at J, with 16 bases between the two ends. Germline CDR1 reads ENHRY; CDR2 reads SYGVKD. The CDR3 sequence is CAISSSSVEDEQYF. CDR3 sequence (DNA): TGTGCCATCAGTAGCTCTAGTGTGGAGGACGAGCAGTACTTC.

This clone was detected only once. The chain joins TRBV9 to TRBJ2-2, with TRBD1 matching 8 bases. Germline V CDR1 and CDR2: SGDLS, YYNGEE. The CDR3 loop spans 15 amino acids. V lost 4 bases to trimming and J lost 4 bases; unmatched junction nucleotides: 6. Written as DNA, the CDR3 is TGTGCCAGCAGCTCTACAGGGGGAAGCACCGGGGAGCTGTTTTTT. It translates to CASSSTGGSTGELFF.

The CDR3 loop is CASSQDPGTWTQYF. CDR3 coding DNA: TGCGCCAGCAGCCAAGATCCGGGGACTTGGACCCAGTACTTC. V usage is TRBV4-1 and J usage is TRBJ2-5, with D perhaps TRBD2 (6 bases). Trimming removed 0 bases at V and 7 bases at J, with 12 bases between. The germline gives CDR1 MGHRA, CDR2 YSYEKL. The CDR3 spans 14 residues.

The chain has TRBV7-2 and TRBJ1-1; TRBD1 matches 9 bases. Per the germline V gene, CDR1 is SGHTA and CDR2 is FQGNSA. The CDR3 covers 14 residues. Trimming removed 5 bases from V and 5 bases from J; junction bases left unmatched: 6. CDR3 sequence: CASSTQGAGTEAFF. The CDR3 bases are TGTGCCAGCAGCACACAGGGGGCGGGAACTGAAGCTTTCTTT. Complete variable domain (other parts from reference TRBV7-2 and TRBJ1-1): GAGVSQSPSNKVTEKGKDVELRCDPISGHTALYWYRQSLGQGLEFLIYFQGNSAPDKSGLPSDRFSAERTGGSVSTLTIQRTQQEDSAVYLCASSTQGAGTEAFFGQGTRLTVV.

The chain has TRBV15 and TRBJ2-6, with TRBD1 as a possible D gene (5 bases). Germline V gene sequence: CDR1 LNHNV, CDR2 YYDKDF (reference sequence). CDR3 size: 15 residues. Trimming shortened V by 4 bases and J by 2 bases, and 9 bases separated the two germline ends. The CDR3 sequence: CATSIQAPGANVLTF. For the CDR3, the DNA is TGTGCCACCAGCATACAGGCGCCTGGGGCCAACGTCCTGACTTTC. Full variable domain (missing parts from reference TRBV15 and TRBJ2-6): DAMVIQNPRYQVTQFGKPVTLSCSQTLNHNVMYWYQQKSSQAPKLLFHYYDKDFNNEADTPDNFQSRRPNTSFCFLDIRSPGLGDTAMYLCATSIQAPGANVLTFGAGSRLTVL.